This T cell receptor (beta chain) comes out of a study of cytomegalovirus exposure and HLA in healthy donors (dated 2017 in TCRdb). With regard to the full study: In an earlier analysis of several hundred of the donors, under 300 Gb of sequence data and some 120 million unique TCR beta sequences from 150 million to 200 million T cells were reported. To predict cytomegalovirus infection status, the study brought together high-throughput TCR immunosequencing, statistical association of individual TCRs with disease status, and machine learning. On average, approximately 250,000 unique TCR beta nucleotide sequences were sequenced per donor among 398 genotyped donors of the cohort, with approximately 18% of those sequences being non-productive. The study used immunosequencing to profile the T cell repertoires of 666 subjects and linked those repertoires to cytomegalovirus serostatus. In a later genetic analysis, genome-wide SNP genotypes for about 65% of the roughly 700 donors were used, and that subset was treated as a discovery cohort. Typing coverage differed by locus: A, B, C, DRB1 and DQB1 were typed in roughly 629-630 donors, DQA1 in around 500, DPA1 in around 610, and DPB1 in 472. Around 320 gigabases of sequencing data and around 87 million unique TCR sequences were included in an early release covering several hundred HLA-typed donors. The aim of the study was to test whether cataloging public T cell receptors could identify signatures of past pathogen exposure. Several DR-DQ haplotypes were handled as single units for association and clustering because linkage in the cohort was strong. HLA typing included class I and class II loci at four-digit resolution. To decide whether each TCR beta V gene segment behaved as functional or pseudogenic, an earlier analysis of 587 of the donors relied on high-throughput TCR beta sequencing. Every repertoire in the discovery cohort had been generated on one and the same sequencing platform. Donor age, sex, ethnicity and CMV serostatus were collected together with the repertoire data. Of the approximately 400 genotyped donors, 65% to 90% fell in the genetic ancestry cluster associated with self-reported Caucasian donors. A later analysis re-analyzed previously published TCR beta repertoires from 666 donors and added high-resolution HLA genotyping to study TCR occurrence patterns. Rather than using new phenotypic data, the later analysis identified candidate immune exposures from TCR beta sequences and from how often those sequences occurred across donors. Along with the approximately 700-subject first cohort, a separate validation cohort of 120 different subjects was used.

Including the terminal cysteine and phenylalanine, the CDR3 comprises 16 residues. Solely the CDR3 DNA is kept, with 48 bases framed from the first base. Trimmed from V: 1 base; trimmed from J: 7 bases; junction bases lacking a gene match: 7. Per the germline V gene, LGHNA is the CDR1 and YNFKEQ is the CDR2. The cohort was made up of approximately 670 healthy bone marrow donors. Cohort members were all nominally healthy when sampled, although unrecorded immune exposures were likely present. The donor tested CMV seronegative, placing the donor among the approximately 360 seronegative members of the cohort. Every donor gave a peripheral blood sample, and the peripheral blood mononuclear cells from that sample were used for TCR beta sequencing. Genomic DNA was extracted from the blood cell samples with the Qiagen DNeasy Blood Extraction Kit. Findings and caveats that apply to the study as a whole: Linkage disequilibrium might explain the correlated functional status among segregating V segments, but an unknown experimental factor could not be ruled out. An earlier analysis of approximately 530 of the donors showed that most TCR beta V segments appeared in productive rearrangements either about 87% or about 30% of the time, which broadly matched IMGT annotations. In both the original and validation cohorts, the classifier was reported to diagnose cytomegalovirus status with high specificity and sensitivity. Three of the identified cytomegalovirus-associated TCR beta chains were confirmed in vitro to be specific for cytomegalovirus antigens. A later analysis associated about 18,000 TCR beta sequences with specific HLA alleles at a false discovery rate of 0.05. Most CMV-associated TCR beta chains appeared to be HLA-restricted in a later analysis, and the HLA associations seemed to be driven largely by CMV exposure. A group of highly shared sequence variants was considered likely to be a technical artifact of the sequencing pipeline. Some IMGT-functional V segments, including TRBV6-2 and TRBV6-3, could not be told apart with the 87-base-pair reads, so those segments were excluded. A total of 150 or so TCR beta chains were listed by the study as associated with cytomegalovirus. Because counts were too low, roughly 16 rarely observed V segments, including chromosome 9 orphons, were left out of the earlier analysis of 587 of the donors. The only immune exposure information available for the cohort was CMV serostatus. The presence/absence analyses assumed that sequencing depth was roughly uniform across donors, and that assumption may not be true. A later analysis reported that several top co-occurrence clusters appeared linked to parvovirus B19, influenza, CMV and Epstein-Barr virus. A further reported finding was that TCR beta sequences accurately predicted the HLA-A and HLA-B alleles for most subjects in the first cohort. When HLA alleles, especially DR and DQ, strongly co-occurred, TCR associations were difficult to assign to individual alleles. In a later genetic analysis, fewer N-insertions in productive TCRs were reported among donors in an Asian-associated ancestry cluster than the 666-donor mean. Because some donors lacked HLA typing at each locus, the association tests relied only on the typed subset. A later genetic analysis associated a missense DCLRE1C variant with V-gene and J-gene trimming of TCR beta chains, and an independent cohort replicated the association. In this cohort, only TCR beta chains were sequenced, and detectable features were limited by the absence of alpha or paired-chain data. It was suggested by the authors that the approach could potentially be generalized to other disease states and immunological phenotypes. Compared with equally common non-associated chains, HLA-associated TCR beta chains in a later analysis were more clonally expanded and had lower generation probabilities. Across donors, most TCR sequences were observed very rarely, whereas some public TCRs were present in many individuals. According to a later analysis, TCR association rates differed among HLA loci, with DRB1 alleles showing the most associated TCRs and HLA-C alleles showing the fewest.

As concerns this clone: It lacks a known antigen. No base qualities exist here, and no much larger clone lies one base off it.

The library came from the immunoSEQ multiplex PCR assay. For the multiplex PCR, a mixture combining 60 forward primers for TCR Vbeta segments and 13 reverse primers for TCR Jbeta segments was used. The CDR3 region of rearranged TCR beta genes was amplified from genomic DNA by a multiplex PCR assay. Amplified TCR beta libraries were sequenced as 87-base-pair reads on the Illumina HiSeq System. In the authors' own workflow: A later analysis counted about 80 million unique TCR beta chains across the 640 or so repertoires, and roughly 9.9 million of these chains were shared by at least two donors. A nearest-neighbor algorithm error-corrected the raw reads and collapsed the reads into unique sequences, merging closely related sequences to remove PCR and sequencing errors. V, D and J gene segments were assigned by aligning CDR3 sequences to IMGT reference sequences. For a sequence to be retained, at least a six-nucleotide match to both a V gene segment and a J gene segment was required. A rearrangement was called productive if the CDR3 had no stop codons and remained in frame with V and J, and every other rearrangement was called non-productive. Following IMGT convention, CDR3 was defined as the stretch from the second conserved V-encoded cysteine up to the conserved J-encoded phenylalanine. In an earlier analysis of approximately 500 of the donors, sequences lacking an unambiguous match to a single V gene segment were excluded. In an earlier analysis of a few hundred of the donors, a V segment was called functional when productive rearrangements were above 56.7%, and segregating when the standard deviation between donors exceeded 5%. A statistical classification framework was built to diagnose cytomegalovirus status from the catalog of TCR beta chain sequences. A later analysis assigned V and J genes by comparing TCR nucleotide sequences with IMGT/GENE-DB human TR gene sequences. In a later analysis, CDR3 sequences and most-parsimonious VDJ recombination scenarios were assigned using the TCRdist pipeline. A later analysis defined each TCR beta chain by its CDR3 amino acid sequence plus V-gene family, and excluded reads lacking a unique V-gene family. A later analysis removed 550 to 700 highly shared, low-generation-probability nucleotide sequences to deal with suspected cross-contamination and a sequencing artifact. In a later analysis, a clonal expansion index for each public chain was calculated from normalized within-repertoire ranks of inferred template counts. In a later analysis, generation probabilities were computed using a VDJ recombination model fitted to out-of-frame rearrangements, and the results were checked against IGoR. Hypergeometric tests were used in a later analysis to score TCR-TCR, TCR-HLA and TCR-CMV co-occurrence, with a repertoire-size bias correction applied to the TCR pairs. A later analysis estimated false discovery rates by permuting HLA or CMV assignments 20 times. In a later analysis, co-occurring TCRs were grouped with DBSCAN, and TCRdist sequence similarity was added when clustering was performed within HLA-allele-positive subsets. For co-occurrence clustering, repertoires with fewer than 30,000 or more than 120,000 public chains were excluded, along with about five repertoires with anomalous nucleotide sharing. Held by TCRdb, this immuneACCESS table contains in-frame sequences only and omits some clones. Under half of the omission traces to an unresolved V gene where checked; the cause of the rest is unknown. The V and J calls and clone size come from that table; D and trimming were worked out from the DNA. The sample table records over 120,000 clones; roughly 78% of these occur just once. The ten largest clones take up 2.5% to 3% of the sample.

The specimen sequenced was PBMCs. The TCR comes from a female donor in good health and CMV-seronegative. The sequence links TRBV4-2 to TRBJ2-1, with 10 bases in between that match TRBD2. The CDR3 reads CASSQAPPGLANEQFF. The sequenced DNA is TGTGCCAGCAGCCAAGCCCCCCCGGGACTAGCGAATGAGCAGTTCTTC.